This entry lists 27 T cell receptor beta chains sequenced from one sample in a study of blood T cell repertoires in COVID-19. Sequenced by immunoSEQ multiplex PCR; TCRdb stores in-frame clones only, minus some. Here the sample spans approximately 400,000 clones, roughly 77% being singletons. Source material: peripheral blood. Every receptor here comes from a human donor with acute or convalescent COVID-19. The donor label of this sample is uncertain.

This chain uses TRBV29-1 with TRBJ1-2; TRBD1 matches 7 bases. Germline loops: CDR1 SQVTM, CDR2 ANQGSEA. With V trimmed by 3 bases and J by 7 bases, 11 bases remained unmatched. The CDR3 extends over 14 amino acids. For the CDR3, the DNA is TGCAGCGTTGACGAGGGGGCGGCCTGGGGTGGCTACACCTTC. Translating gives CSVDEGAAWGGYTF.

The chain has TRBV7-2 and TRBJ1-3; TRBD1 matches at 8 bases. V was clipped by 4 bases and J by 4 bases; unmatched bases: 15. Per germline, CDR1 SGHTA and CDR2 FQGNSA. There are 18 residues in the CDR3. CDR3 region: CASSSVDRASFEGNTIYF. CDR3 bases: TGTGCCAGCAGCTCTGTGGACAGGGCATCCTTTGAAGGAAACACCATATATTTT.

This chain joins TRBV3-1 (or the pseudogene TRBV3-2) and TRBJ1-5; maybe TRBD1 (5 bases). V lost 0 bases, J lost 6 bases, and 9 bases lay in between. Germline V CDR1 and CDR2: LGHDT, YNNKEL (reference sequence). The CDR3 sequence is 14 residues long. CDR3 loop: CASSQDLRAQPQHF. The DNA of the CDR3 is TGTGCCAGCAGCCAAGATCTCAGGGCTCAGCCCCAGCATTTT.

This clone appeared many times. This chain connects TRBV5-4 to TRBJ1-2; TRBD1 matches 9 bases. The V segment lost 0 bases and the J segment 3 bases; nucleotides outside the gene matches: 3. Germline lookup yields CDR1 SGHNT and CDR2 YYREEE (reference sequence). The CDR3 loop spans 15 amino acids. The CDR3 coding sequence is TGTGCCAGCAGCTTGGACGGACAGGGGTACTATGGCTACACCTTC. Translated, it gives CASSLDGQGYYGYTF.

The CDR3 DNA sequence: TGCGCCAGCAGCTTGGGGTGGGGACAGGATTCCTACGAGCAGTACTTC. Encoded protein: CASSLGWGQDSYEQYF. The chain uses TRBV5-1 and TRBJ2-7; 8 bases fit TRBD1. Unmatched junction bases numbered 6, after V lost 0 bases and J lost 1 base. The germline V gene encodes CDR1 SGHRS and CDR2 YFSETQ. The CDR3 sequence is 16 residues long.

The chain has TRBV11-2 and TRBJ2-3; TRBD2 matches at 9 bases. V shed 4 bases, J shed 3 bases, and the junction held 5 bases outside the gene matches. This CDR3 comprises 15 residues. The germline CDR1 and CDR2 sequences are SGHAT and FQNNGV. The CDR3 reads CASSSLAGRTDTQYF. In nucleotides, the CDR3 is TGTGCCAGCAGCTCCCTAGCGGGAAGGACAGATACGCAGTATTTT.

This clone showed up just a few times. The chain uses TRBV29-1 and TRBJ1-1; 7 bases are shared with TRBD1. The CDR3 contains 15 residues. V shed 6 bases and J 2 bases; nucleotides not matched to a gene: 12. Looked up from germline, CDR1 is SQVTM and CDR2 is ANQGSEA. The CDR3 nucleotides are TGCAGCGTCACCCCCCTCGAGGGGGCCAACACTGAAGCTTTCTTT. Protein product: CSVTPLEGANTEAFF.

V gene TRBV5-1 combines with J gene TRBJ2-1; 8 bases fit TRBD2. CDR3 length equals 17 residues. The V and J ends lost 1 base and 0 bases, in that order; junction bases with no gene match: 6. Germline V lookup: CDR1 SGHRS, CDR2 YFSETQ. In DNA form, the CDR3 reads TGCGCCAGCAGCTTGTCTATGGCGGGAGGCTCCTACAATGAGCAGTTCTTC. This sequence encodes CASSLSMAGGSYNEQFF.

The CDR3 is CASSQTTGGDTGELFF. CDR3 nucleotide sequence: TGTGCCAGCTCACAAACGACAGGGGGTGACACCGGGGAGCTGTTTTTT. This chain links TRBV18 with TRBJ2-2, with 9 positions matching TRBD1. J gave up 3 bases and V 4 bases, and 6 bases lay outside the gene matches. The germline V gene encodes CDR1 KGHSH and CDR2 LQKENI. The CDR3 consists of 16 residues.

V and J are TRBV15 and TRBJ2-1, with TRBD2 matching 9 bases. The germline V gene encodes CDR1 LNHNV and CDR2 YYDKDF (reference sequence). J gave up 0 bases and V 3 bases, and 15 bases lay outside the gene matches. The length of the CDR3 is 20 residues. As DNA, the CDR3 is TGTGCCACCAGCAGGCCCCGGGGCGGGGGGGCTGTAAGCTCCTACAATGAGCAGTTCTTC. Amino acids: CATSRPRGGGAVSSYNEQFF.

The V gene is TRBV10-1, the J gene TRBJ1-2, with a weak D call TRBD1 (5 bases). V was shortened by 7 bases and J by 2 bases, with 11 bases between the two germline ends. Germline V gene sequence: CDR1 WNHNN, CDR2 SYGVQD (reference sequence). The CDR3 totals 13 residues. The CDR3 bases are TGCGCCAGCACAGCGGGACCGAACTATGGCTACACCTTC. This translates into CASTAGPNYGYTF.

V gene TRBV7-8 combines with J gene TRBJ2-5; tentative D call: TRBD1 (6 bases). Germline assignment: CDR1 SGHVS and CDR2 FQNEAQ. The V and J ends lost 6 bases and 3 bases respectively, with 14 bases between them. The CDR3 extends over 14 amino acids. The CDR3 here is CASRWDILEETQYF. The CDR3 DNA is TGTGCCAGCAGATGGGACATCCTGGAAGAGACCCAGTACTTC.

J is TRBJ1-3 and V is TRBV5-6; no reliable D call. The germline V gene encodes CDR1 SGHDT and CDR2 YYEEEE. The V and J ends lost 4 bases and 0 bases respectively, with 8 bases between them. The length of the CDR3 is 14 residues. DNA of the CDR3: TGTGCCAGCAGCACGGGTCTCTCTGGAAACACCATATATTTT. Translated: CASSTGLSGNTIYF.

This clone came up a few times. The chain links TRBV10-3 to TRBJ1-2, with D perhaps matching TRBD1 (5 bases). The V end was cut by 0 bases, the J end by 3 bases, with 11 bases between. Germline CDR1 ENHRY, CDR2 SYGVKD. The CDR3 length is 15 residues. CDR3 region: CAISESSGFDYGYTF. The CDR3 DNA follows: TGTGCCATCAGTGAGTCTTCAGGGTTCGACTATGGCTACACCTTC.

This chain links TRBV12-3 or TRBV12-4 with TRBJ2-3; no clear D. The CDR3 contains 13 residues. Trimming pared 2 bases from V and 3 bases from J, leaving 6 bases between. This chain's CDR3 is CASSLSRTDTQYF. The DNA of the CDR3 is TGTGCCAGCAGTTTATCTAGAACAGATACGCAGTATTTT.

This sequence joins TRBV7-8 and TRBJ1-6, with D possibly matching TRBD1 (6 bases). The CDR3 covers 14 residues. V was shortened by 1 base and J by 10 bases, with 11 bases between the two germline ends. Per the germline V gene, CDR1 is SGHVS and CDR2 is FQNEAQ. In nucleotides, the CDR3 is TGTGCCAGCAGCTTAGGACAGGTTTACTCACCCCTCCACTTT. Translation gives CASSLGQVYSPLHF.

This clone was seen just once. The chain has TRBV2 and TRBJ2-7, with 9 bases that match TRBD1. CDR3 length: 13 residues. V shed 5 bases and J 4 bases; nucleotides not matched to a gene: 3. Germline V lookup: CDR1 SNHLY, CDR2 FYNNEI. CDR3 DNA: TGTGCCAGCAGTCGGGACAGGGAATACGAGCAGTACTTC. This encodes CASSRDREYEQYF.

The chain joins TRBV7-9 to TRBJ2-2, with a possible D match to TRBD2 (5 bases). The germline V gene has CDR1 SEHNR and CDR2 FQNEAQ (reference sequence). This CDR3 is 15 amino acids long. Between the trimmed V and J ends, which lost 2 bases and 1 base, there was a span of 8 bases. CDR3 region: CASSLIAGNTGELFF. In nucleotides, the CDR3 is TGTGCCAGCAGCTTAATTGCGGGGAACACCGGGGAGCTGTTTTTT.

This chain joins TRBV2 and TRBJ2-1; D remains ambiguous. Trimming removed 7 bases at V and 1 base at J, with 11 bases between. Germline lookup yields CDR1 SNHLY and CDR2 FYNNEI. The CDR3 consists of 14 residues. CDR3 sequence (DNA): TGTGCCAGCAAGCTGAGCCCTTCCTACAATGAGCAGTTCTTC. Protein: CASKLSPSYNEQFF.

V is TRBV6-5 and J is TRBJ1-1, with a weak D call TRBD1 (6 bases). The ends were cut back, 5 bases at V and 5 bases at J, with 18 bases in the middle. The CDR3 length is 15 residues. Germline V gene data show CDR1 as MNHEY and CDR2 as SVGAGI. CDR3 region: CASSPRGGAWTEAFF. The CDR3 nucleotides read TGTGCCAGCAGTCCCCGGGGGGGGGCATGGACTGAAGCTTTCTTT.

The chain joins TRBV3-1 (or the pseudogene TRBV3-2) to TRBJ2-7; TRBD1 agrees at 10 bases. The germline V gene encodes CDR1 LGHDT and CDR2 YNNKEL (reference sequence). The CDR3 runs to 16 residues. The J segment lost 3 bases and the V segment lost 2 bases, leaving 7 bases of the junction unmatched. Written as DNA, the CDR3 is TGTGCCAGCAGCCAAACCGGGACAGGGGCTAGCTACGAGCAGTACTTC. Translated, it gives CASSQTGTGASYEQYF.

V usage is TRBV19 and J usage is TRBJ2-1; TRBD1 agrees at 8 bases. This CDR3 has 16 amino acids. V gave up 5 bases and J gave up 0 bases; unmatched junction bases: 6. The germline gives CDR1 LNHDA, CDR2 SQIVND (reference sequence). The CDR3 DNA reads TGTGCCAGTAGTCTAAGGGACAGGAGCTCCTACAATGAGCAGTTCTTC. Protein sequence: CASSLRDRSSYNEQFF.

This clone came up a few times. This chain connects TRBV27 to TRBJ2-7; D remains unclear. The CDR3 covers 13 residues. Trimming stripped 5 bases from V and 0 bases from J, with 8 bases between. Germline V CDR1 and CDR2: MNHEY, SMNVEV (reference sequence). CDR3 region: CASSEIPSYEQYF. The CDR3 region has the DNA TGTGCCAGCAGTGAGATACCCTCCTACGAGCAGTACTTC.

The chain uses TRBV6-1 and TRBJ2-1; TRBD2 matches 11 bases. Losses at the gene ends were 0 bases for V and 0 bases for J; bases not matched to a gene: 1. The length of the CDR3 is 17 residues. Germline-derived CDR1 and CDR2 are MNHNS and SASEGT. CDR3 loop: CASSEASGGASYNEQFF. CDR3 nucleotide sequence: TGTGCCAGCAGTGAAGCTAGCGGGGGGGCCTCCTACAATGAGCAGTTCTTC.

The genes are TRBV6-5 and TRBJ1-2; possibly TRBD1 for D (5 bases). The CDR3 runs to 14 residues. V dropped 5 bases and J dropped 3 bases, with 13 bases sitting between them. Per the germline V gene, CDR1 is MNHEY and CDR2 is SVGAGI. The CDR3 DNA follows: TGTGCCAGCAGTCAGGGATGGGGTGACTATGGCTACACCTTC. Protein sequence: CASSQGWGDYGYTF.

The chain links TRBV5-4 to TRBJ1-2; 9 bases agree with TRBD1. CDR1 and CDR2 (germline): SGHNT, YYREEE (reference sequence). The trim removed 4 bases at V and 8 bases at J, leaving 9 bases unmatched. The CDR3 runs to 14 residues. The CDR3 nucleotides read TGTGCCAGCAGCCCATATCGGACAGGGGTAGGCTACACCTTC. This gives the protein CASSPYRTGVGYTF.

A remark on this clone: At the DNA level, this CDR3 is encoded by other sequences in the same sample as well. The rearrangement uses TRBV6-5 and TRBJ2-7; 8 nucleotides match TRBD1. CDR3 length: 15 amino acids. From germline, CDR1 is MNHEY and CDR2 SVGAGI. The junction had 7 bases not matched to a gene; V was cut back by 0 bases and J by 6 bases. CDR3 coding DNA: TGTGCCAGCAGTTACTCGTGGCAGGGGGCTGGCGAGCAGTACTTC. Its translation: CASSYSWQGAGEQYF.